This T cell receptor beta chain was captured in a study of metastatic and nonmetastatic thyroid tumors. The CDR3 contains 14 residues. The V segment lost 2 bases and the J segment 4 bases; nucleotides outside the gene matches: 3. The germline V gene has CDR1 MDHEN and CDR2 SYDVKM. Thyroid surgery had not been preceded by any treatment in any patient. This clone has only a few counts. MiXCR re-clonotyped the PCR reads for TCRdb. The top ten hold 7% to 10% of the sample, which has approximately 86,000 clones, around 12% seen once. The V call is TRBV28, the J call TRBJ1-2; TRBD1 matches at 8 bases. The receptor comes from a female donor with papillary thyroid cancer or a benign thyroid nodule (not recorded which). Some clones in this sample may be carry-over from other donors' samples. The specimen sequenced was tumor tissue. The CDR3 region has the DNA TGTGCCAGCAGTTTAGACAGGGGAGTCTATGGCTACACCTTC. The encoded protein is CASSLDRGVYGYTF.